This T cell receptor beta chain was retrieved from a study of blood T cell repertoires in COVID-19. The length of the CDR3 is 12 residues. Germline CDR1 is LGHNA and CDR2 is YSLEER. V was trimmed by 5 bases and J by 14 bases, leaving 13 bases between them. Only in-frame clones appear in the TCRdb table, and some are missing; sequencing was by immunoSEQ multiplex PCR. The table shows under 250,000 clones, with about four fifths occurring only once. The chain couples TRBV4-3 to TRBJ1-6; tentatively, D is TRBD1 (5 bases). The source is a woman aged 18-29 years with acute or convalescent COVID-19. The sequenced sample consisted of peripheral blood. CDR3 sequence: CASSGGEESLHF. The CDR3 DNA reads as TGCGCCAGCAGCGGGGGGGAGGAGTCCCTCCACTTT.